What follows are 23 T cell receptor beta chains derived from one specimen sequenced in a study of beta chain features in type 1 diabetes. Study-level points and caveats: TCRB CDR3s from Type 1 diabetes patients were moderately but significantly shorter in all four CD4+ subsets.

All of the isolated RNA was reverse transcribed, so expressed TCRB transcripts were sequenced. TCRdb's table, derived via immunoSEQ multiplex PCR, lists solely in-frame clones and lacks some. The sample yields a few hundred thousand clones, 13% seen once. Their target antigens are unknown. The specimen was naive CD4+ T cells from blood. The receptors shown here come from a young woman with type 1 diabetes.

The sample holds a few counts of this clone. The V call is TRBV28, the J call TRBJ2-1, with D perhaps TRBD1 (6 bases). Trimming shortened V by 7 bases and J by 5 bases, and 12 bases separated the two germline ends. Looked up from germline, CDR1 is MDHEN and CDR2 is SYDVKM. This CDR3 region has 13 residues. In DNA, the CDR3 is TGTGCCAGCATGGACAGCAGCGACAATGAGCAGTTCTTC. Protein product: CASMDSSDNEQFF.

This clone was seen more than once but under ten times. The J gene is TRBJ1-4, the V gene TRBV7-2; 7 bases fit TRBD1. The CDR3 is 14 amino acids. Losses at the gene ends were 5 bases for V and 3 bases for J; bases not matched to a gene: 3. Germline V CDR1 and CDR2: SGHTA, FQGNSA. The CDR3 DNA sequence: TGTGCCAGCAGCCGGGACAGCCCTAATGAAAAACTGTTTTTT. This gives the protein CASSRDSPNEKLFF.

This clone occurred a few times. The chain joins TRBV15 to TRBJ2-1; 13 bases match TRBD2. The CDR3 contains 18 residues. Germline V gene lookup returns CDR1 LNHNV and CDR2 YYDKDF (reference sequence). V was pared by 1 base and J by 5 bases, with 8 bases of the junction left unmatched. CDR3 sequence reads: CATSRVLAGGSSDNEQFF. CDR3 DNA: TGTGCCACCAGCAGAGTACTAGCGGGAGGGTCATCTGACAATGAGCAGTTCTTC.

The CDR3 loop is CASGCVEAYSYNEQFF. CDR3 nucleotides: TGTGCCAGCGGCTGCGTGGAGGCATATTCCTACAATGAGCAGTTCTTC. The chain combines TRBV14 with TRBJ2-1; possible D gene TRBD2, 5 bases. V lost 8 bases and J 1 base, leaving 18 bases between the germline ends. This CDR3 contains 16 residues. CDR1 is SGHDN and CDR2 is FVKESK in the germline V gene.

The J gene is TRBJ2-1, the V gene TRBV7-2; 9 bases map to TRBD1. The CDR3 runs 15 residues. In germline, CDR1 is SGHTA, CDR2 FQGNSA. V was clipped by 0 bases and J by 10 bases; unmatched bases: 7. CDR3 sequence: CASSLATGGFEEQFF. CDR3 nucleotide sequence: TGTGCCAGCAGCTTAGCTACAGGGGGCTTCGAGGAGCAGTTCTTC.

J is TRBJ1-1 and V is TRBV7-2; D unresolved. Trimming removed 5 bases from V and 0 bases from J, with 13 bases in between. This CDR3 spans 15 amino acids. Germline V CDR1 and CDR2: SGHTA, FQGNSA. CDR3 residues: CASSPNGLMNTEAFF. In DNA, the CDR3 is TGTGCCAGCAGCCCCAACGGACTCATGAACACTGAAGCTTTCTTT.

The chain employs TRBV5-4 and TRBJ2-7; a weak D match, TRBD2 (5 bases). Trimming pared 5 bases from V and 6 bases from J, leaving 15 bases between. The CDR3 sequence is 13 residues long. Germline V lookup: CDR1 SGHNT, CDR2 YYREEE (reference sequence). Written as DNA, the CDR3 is TGTGCCAGCAGGGACGGGATTGTTAGCGAGCAGTACTTC. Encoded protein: CASRDGIVSEQYF.

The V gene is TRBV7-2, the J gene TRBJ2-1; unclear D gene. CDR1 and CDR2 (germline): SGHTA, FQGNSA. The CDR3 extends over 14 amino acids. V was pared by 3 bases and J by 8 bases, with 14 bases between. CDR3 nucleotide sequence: TGTGCCAGCAGCTTCGTCTGGGTTCAGGATGAGCAGTTCTTC. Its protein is CASSFVWVQDEQFF.

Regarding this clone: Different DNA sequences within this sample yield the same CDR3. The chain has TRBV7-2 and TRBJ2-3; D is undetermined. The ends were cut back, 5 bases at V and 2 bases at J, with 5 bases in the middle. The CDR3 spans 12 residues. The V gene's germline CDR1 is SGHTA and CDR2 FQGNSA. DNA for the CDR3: TGTGCCAGCAGCCTTTACACAGATACGCAGTATTTT. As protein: CASSLYTDTQYF.

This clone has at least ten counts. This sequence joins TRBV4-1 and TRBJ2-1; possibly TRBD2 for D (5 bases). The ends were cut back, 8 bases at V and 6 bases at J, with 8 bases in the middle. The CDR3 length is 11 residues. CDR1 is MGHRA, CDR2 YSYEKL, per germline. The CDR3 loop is CASRDFNEQFF. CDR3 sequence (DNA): TGCGCCAGCCGGGATTTCAATGAGCAGTTCTTC.

The CDR3 bases are TGTGCCAGCAGCCGTCCGCCTGGAGCGGGAGCCCCAGATACGCAGTATTTT. Protein product: CASSRPPGAGAPDTQYF. The chain has TRBV5-4 and TRBJ2-3, with 8 bases identical to TRBD2. Germline loops: CDR1 SGHNT, CDR2 YYREEE (reference sequence). V lost 4 bases to trimming and J lost 4 bases; unmatched junction nucleotides: 14. The CDR3 runs to 17 residues.

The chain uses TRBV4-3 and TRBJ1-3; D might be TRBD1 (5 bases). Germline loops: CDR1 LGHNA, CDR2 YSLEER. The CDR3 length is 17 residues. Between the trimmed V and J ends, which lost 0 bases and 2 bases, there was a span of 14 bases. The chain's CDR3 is CASSQEIPTATGNTIYF. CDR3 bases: TGCGCCAGCAGCCAAGAGATCCCGACAGCGACTGGAAACACCATATATTTT.

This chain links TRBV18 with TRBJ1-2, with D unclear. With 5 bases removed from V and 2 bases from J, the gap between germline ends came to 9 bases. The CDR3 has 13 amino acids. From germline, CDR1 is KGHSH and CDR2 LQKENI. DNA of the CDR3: TGTGCCAGCTCAATTTCGGGGAACTATGGCTACACCTTC. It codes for CASSISGNYGYTF. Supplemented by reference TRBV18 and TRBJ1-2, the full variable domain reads NAGVMQNPRHLVRRRGQEARLRCSPMKGHSHVYWYRQLPEEGLKFMVYLQKENIIDESGMPKERFSAEFPKEGPSILRIQQVVRGDSAAYFCASSISGNYGYTFGSGTRLTVV.

CDR3 sequence (DNA): TGTGCCAGCAGCTTAGGCCGACACAACCCCTACAATGAGCAGTTCTTC. Protein product: CASSLGRHNPYNEQFF. The J gene is TRBJ2-1, the V gene TRBV11-2; unclear D gene. V lost 1 base and J lost 2, with 12 bases in between. Germline-derived CDR1 and CDR2 are SGHAT and FQNNGV. The CDR3 covers 16 residues.

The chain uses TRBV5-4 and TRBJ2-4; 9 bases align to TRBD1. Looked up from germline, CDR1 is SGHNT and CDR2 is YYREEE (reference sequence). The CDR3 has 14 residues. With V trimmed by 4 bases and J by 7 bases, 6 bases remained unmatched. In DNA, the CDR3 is TGTGCCAGCAGCGGAACAGGGGGCAGGAACATTCAGTACTTC. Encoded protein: CASSGTGGRNIQYF.

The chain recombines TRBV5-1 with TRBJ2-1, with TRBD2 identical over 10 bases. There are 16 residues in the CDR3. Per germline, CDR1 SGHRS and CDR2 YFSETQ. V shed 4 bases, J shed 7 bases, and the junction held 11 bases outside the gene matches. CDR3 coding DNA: TGCGCCAGCAGCGTCCGGACTAGCGGAAAGAGGAATGAGCAGTTCTTC. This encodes CASSVRTSGKRNEQFF.

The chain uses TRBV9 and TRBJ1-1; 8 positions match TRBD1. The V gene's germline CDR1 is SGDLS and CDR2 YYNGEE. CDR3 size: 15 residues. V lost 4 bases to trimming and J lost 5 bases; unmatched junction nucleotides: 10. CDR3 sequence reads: CASSPGTGARTEAFF. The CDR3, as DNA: TGTGCCAGCAGCCCCGGGACAGGAGCGAGGACTGAAGCTTTCTTT.

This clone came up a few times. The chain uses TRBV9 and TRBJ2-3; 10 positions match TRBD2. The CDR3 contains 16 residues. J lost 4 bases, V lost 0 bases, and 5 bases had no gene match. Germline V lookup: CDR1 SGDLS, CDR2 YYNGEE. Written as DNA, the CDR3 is TGTGCCAGCAGCGTAGGTAATAGCGGGGGGCCAGATACGCAGTATTTT. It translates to CASSVGNSGGPDTQYF.

Here the CDR3 DNA reads TGTGCCAGCAGTTTGTTGGGCGGGGAGCAGTACGTC. The encoded protein is CASSLLGGEQYV. The chain couples TRBV6-5 to TRBJ2-7, with D perhaps matching TRBD2 (5 bases). V shed 4 bases and J shed 7 bases, with 11 bases lying between them. The germline V gene encodes CDR1 MNHEY and CDR2 SVGAGI. The CDR3 is made up of 12 amino acids.

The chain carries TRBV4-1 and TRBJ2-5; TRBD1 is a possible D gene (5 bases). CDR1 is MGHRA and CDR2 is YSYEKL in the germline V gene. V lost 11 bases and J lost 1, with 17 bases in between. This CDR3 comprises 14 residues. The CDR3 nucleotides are TGCGCCGGGGAAAAGGACACCTCCCAAGAGACCCAGTACTTC. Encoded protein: CAGEKDTSQETQYF.

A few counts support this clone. Here the CDR3 reads CASSVSSREGNEQFF. CDR3 nucleotides: TGTGCCAGCAGCGTATCTAGTCGTGAAGGAAATGAGCAGTTCTTC. The V call is TRBV9, the J call TRBJ2-1; the D is unclear. V was clipped by 1 base and J by 7 bases, with 15 bases between them. This CDR3 has 15 residues. Germline-derived CDR1 and CDR2 are SGDLS and YYNGEE.

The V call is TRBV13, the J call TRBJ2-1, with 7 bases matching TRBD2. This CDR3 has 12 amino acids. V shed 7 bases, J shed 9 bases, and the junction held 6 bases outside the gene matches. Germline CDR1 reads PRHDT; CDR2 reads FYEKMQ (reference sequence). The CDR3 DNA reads TGTGCCAGCACCTGGACGGGGGGTGAGCAGTTCTTC. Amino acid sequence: CASTWTGGEQFF. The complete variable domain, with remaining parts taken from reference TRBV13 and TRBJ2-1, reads AAGVIQSPRHLIKEKRETATLKCYPIPRHDTVYWYQQGPGQDPQFLISFYEKMQSDKGSIPDRFSAQQFSDYHSELNMSSLELGDSALYFCASTWTGGEQFFGPGTRLTVL.

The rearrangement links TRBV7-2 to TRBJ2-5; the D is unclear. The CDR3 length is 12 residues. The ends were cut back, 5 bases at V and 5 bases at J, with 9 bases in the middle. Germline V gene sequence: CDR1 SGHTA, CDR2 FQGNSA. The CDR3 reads CASSDNGETQYF. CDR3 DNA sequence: TGTGCCAGCAGCGATAACGGGGAGACCCAGTACTTC.